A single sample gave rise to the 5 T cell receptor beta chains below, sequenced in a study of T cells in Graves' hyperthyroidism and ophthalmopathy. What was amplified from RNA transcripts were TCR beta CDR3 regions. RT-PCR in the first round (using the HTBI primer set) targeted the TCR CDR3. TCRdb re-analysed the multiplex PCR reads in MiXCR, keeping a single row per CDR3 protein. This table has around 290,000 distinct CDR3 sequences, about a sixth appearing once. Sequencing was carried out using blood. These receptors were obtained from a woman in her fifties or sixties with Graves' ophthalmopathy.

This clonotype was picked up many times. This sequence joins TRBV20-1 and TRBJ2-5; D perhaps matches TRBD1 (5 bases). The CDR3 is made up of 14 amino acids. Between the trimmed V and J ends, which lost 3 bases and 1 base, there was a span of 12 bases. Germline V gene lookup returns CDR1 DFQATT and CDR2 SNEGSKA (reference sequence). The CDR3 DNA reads TGCAGTGCTAGTGCCCAGGGAATCCAAGAGACCCAGTACTTC. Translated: CSASAQGIQETQYF.

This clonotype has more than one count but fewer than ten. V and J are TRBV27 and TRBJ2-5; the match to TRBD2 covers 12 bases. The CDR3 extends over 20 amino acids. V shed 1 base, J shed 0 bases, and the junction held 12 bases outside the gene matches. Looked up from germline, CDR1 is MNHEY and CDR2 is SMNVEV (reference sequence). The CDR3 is CASSLWAPGTSGPYQETQYF. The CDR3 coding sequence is TGTGCCAGCAGTTTATGGGCCCCCGGGACTAGCGGGCCGTACCAAGAGACCCAGTACTTC.

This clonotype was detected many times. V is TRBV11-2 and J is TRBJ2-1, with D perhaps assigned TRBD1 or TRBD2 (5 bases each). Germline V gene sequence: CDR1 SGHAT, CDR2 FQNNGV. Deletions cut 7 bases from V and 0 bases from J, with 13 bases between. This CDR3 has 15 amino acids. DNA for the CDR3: TGTGCCAGCACGCCGGGGCGGAGCTCCTACAATGAGCAGTTCTTC. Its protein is CASTPGRSSYNEQFF.

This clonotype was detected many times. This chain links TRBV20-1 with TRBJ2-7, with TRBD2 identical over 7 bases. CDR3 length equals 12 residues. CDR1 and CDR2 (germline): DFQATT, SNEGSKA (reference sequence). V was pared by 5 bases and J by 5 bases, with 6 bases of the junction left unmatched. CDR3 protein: CSAGGGRNEQYF. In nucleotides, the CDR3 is TGCAGTGCTGGGGGGGGTCGAAACGAGCAGTACTTC.

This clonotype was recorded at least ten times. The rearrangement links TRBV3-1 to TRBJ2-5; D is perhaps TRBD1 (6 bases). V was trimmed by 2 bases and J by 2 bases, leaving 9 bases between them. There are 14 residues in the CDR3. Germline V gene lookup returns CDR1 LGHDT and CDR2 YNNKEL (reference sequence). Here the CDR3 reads CASSQYGQQETQYF. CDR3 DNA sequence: TGTGCCAGCAGCCAATATGGACAGCAAGAGACCCAGTACTTC.